This is a list of T cell receptor beta chains from one sample in a study of CXCR3-negative and CXCR3-positive naive CD8 T cells. TCRdb processed the 5' RACE reads again and assigns one entry to each CDR3 protein, with no DNA. The table lists some 110,000 distinct CDR3 sequences. The source material was naive CXCR3+ CD8+ T cells from blood. These receptor sequences come from a human donor in good health. Some clones in this sample may be carry-over from other donors' samples. CDR3s include the opening cysteine and the closing phenylalanine or tryptophan. Each record gives: V gene, J gene, CDR3 protein.

TRBV7-6	TRBJ2-5	CASSHTGMWGQETQYF
TRBV20-1	TRBJ1-1	CSARDGAPQGYENEAFF
TRBV20-1	TRBJ2-2	CSAIQGASGELFF
TRBV12-3/TRBV12-4	TRBJ2-5	CASSFPTSGSPGQETQYF
TRBV9	TRBJ2-1	CASQTSGENEQFF
TRBV3-1	TRBJ1-1	CASSYLPTGTKDTEAFF
TRBV29-1	TRBJ2-1	CSAWTGDNEQFF
TRBV20-1	TRBJ2-1	CSARDRGGSYNEQFF
TRBV7-2	TRBJ2-7	CASSFRLAGDSYEQYF
TRBV20-1	TRBJ1-2	CSAREGQGVHYGYTF
TRBV6-2/TRBV6-3	TRBJ2-7	CASSSRGPHEQYF
TRBV6-5	TRBJ1-1	CASSLESENTEAFF
TRBV9	TRBJ2-1	CASSRSDYNEQFF
TRBV12-3/TRBV12-4	TRBJ2-3	CASSPIAGTATDTQYF
TRBV6-2/TRBV6-3	TRBJ1-1	CASWLAENTEAFF
TRBV28	TRBJ1-5	CASSLGDRVSNQPQHF
TRBV7-8	TRBJ2-2	CASSLPDRVVTGELFF
TRBV29-1	TRBJ1-1	CSVPGINTEAFF
TRBV5-1	TRBJ1-1	CASSTGQGNTEAFF
TRBV7-9	TRBJ2-7	CASSYTLDRGYEQYF
TRBV7-9	TRBJ2-1	CASSPPGGGQYNEQFF
TRBV5-5	TRBJ2-2	CASSLTSGNTGELFF
TRBV7-2	TRBJ1-6	CASSQEGVHSPLHF
TRBV5-1	TRBJ2-7	CASSLEAEKIYEQYF
TRBV10-3	TRBJ1-1	CAISESTENTEAFF
TRBV2	TRBJ1-1	CASTEGGAGEAFF
TRBV7-9	TRBJ1-1	CASSLLSGENTEAFF
TRBV29-1	TRBJ1-1	CSVVPFTGHLEAFF
TRBV2	TRBJ2-1	CAGDYGTGYNEQFF
TRBV7-3	TRBJ2-7	CASSLGARDYEQYF
TRBV7-2	TRBJ2-7	CASSLSPRVNEQYF
TRBV28	TRBJ2-1	CASNSGYNEQFF
TRBV19	TRBJ2-7	CASSIMEHYEQYF
TRBV5-1	TRBJ2-5	CASSGDRGETQYF
TRBV6-5	TRBJ2-6	CASSYRGSSGANVLTF
TRBV6-1	TRBJ2-1	CASSADISSYNEQFF
TRBV20-1	TRBJ2-4	CSARAEGLAGGIQYF
TRBV4-2	TRBJ1-3	CATQGLLNTIYF
TRBV5-5	TRBJ2-1	CASSLMGGFYNEQFF
TRBV11-2	TRBJ1-1	CASSLDFWGEGFGTEAFF
TRBV5-1	TRBJ2-1	CASSLGWLAGVGEQFF
TRBV4-1	TRBJ2-7	CASSEGWGAYEQYF
TRBV7-9	TRBJ2-1	CASSFTGNEQFF
TRBV5-1	TRBJ2-3	CASSLASGGLTDTQYF
TRBV4-1	TRBJ1-5	CASSQDETPRAQHF
TRBV12-3/TRBV12-4	TRBJ2-3	CASSPVGGVGTDTQYF
TRBV11-2	TRBJ2-1	CASSSSYRREGHNEQFF
TRBV6-5	TRBJ2-7	CASSSGTGDEQYF
TRBV7-8	TRBJ2-7	CASSLEYGPLSYEQYF
TRBV28	TRBJ2-7	CASSLPGTSSYEQYF
TRBV20-1	TRBJ2-1	CSARTPRGQENNEQFF
TRBV7-6	TRBJ1-1	CASSAGQGTEAFF
TRBV5-6	TRBJ2-7	CASSYQRSHYEQYF
TRBV7-9	TRBJ2-2	CASSPPPGRGNTGELFF